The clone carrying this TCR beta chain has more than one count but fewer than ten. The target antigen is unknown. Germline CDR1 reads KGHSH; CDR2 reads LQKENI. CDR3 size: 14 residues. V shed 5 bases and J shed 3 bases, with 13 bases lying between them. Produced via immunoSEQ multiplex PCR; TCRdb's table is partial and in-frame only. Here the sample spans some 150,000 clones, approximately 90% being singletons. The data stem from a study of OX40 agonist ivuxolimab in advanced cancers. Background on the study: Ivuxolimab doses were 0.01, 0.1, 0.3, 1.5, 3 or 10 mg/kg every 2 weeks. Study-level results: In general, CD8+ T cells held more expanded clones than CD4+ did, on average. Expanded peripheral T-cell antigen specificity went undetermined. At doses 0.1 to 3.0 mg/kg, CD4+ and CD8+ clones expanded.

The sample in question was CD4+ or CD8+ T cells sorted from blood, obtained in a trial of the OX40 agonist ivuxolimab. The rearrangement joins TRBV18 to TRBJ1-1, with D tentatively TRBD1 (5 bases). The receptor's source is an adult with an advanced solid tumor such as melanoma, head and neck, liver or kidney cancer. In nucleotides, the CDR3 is TGTGCCAGCTCATCAAACCGGGACGACACTGAAGCTTTCTTT. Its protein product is CASSSNRDDTEAFF.